Sequencing of this T cell receptor (beta chain) was carried out in a study of T cell repertoires in cytomegalovirus infection. Broader study findings: Clonotype analysis showed dominance of the ex vivo response by HLA-C-restricted CMV-specific TCR beta clonotypes. The cumulative frequency of public TCR beta families distinguished individuals who carried CMV together with the relevant HLA.

Each CDR3 protein is one row after TCRdb ran MiXCR on the reads. Here the sample spans 80,000 or so distinct CDR3 sequences, around 37% being singletons. The CDR3 has 16 amino acids. The germline V gene has CDR1 LGHNT and CDR2 FRNRAP. Germline trimming cut 6 bases from V and 2 bases from J; bases unmatched to any gene: 6. For this clonotype: No antigen is known for it.

The sample here was CD8+ T cells from cultured PBMCs, taken from culture after CMV antigen stimulation. The chain has TRBV12-5 and TRBJ2-3, with 12 positions matching TRBD1. The source is a human donor in good health (CMV status not recorded). Some clones in this sample may be carry-over from other donors' samples. The CDR3 here is CASGPGTGGDTDTQYF. In nucleotides, the CDR3 is TGTGCTAGTGGGCCCGGGACAGGGGGCGACACAGATACGCAGTATTTT.